Described below is a single TCR beta chain sequence and its context. Measured with immunoSEQ multiplex PCR; TCRdb has only the in-frame clones, and not every one. The sample records some 130,000 clones, 80% to 90% being singletons. This sample was taken from a study of blood T cell repertoires in COVID-19. Enrolled through a virtual design, the participants were between roughly 18 and 90 years of age and came from some 25 US areas. In germline, CDR1 is SGDLS, CDR2 YYNGEE. The germline V and J ends were trimmed by 2 bases and 2 bases, with 13 bases remaining between them. The CDR3 totals 15 residues. The clonotype originates from a man between 35 and 55 years old with acute COVID-19. The J gene is TRBJ1-2, the V gene TRBV9; D might be TRBD1 (6 bases). Sequences were obtained from PBMCs or T cells enriched from blood (not recorded which). CDR3 region: CASSVLGQTNYGYTF. In DNA, the CDR3 is TGTGCCAGCAGCGTTCTAGGACAGACGAACTATGGCTACACCTTC.